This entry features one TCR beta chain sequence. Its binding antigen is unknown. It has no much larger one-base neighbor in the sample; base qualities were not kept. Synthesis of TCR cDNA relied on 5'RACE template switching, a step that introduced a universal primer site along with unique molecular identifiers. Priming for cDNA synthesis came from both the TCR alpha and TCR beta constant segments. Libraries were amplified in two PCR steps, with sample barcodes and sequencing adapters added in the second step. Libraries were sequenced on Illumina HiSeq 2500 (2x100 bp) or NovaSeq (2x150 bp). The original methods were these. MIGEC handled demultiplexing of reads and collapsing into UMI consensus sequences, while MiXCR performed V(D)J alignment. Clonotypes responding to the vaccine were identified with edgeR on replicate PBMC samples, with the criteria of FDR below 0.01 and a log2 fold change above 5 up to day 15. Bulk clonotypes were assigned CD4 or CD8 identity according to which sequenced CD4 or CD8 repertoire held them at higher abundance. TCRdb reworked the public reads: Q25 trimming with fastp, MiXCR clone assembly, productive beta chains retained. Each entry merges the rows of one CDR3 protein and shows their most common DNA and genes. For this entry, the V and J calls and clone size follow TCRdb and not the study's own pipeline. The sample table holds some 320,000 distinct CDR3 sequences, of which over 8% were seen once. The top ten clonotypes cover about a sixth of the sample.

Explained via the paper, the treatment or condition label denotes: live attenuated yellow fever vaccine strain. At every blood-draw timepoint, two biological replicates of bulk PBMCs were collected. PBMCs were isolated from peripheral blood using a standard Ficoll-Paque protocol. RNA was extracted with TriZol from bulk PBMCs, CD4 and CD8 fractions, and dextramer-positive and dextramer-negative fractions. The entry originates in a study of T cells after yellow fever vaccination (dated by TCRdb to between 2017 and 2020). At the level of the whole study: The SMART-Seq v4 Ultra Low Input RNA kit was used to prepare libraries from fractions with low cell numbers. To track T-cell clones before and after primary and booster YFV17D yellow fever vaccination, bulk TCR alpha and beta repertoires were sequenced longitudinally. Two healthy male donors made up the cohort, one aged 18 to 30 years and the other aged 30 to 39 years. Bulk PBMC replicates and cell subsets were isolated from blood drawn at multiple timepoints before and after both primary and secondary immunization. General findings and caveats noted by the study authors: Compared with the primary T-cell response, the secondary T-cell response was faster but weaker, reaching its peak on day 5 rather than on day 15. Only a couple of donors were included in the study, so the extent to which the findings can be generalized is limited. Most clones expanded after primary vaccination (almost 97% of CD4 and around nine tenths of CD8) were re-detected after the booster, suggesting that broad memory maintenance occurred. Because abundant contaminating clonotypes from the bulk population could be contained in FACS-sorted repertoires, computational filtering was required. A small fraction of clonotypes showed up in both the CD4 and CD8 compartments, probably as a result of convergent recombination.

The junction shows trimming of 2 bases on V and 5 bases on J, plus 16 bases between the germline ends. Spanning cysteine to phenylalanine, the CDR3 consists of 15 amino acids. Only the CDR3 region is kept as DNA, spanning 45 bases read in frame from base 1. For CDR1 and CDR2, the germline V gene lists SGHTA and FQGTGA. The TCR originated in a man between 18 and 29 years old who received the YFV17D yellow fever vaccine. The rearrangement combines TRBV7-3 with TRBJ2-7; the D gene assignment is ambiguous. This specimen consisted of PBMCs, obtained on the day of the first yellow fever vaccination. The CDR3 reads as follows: CASSLGGPLPDEQYF. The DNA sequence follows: TGTGCCAGCAGCTTAGGCGGACCACTTCCCGACGAGCAGTACTTC. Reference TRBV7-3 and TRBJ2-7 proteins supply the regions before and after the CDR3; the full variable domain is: GAGVSQTPSNKVTEKGKYVELRCDPISGHTALYWYRQSLGQGPEFLIYFQGTGAADDSGLPNDRFFAVRPEGSVSTLKIQRTERGDSAVYLCASSLGGPLPDEQYFGPGTRLTVT.